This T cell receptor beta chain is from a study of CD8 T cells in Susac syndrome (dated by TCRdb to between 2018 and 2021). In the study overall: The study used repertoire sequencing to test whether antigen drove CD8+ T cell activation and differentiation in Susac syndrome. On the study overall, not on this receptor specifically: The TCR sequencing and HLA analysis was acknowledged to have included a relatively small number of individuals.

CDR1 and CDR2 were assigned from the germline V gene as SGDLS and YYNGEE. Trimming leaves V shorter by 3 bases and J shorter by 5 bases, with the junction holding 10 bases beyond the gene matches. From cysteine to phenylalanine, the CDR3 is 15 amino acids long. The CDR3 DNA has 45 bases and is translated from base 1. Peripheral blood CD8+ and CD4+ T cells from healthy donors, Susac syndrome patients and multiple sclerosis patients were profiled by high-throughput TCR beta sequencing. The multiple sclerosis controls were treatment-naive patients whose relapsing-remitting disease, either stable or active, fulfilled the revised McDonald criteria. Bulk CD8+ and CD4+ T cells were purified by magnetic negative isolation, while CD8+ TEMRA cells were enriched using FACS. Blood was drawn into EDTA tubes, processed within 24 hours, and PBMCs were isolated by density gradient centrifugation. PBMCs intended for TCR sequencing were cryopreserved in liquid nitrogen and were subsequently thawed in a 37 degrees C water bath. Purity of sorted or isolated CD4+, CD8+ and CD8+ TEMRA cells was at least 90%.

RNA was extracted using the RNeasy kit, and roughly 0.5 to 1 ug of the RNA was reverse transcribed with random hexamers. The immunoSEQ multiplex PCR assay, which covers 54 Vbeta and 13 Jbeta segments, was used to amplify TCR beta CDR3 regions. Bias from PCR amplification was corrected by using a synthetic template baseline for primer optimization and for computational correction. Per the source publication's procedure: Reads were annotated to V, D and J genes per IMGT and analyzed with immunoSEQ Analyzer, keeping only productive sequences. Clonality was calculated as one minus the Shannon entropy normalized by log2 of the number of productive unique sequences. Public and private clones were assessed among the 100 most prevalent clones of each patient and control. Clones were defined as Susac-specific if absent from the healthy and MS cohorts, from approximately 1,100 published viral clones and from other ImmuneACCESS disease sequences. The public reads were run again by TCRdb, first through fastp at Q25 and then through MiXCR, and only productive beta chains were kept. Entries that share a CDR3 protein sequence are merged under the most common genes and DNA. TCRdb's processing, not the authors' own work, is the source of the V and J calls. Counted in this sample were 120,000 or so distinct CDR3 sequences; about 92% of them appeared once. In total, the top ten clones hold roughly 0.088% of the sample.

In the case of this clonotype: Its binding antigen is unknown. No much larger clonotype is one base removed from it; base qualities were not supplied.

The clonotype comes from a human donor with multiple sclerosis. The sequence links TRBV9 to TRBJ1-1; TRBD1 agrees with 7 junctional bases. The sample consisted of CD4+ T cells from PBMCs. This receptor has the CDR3 CASSADASGGTEAFF. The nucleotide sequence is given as TGTGCCAGCAGCGCAGACGCATCAGGGGGGACTGAAGCTTTCTTT.